These 16 T cell receptor beta chains share one sample of origin, sequenced in a study of blood T cell repertoires in COVID-19. Sequencing was performed with immunoSEQ multiplex PCR; in TCRdb, only in-frame clones are kept and a portion is missing. The sample consists of 400,000 to 450,000 clones, about nine tenths of them appearing once. Material: peripheral blood. Source of these receptors: a woman aged 25 to 39 with active or convalescent COVID-19.

As concerns this clone: This sample includes further DNA sequences coding for the same CDR3. The chain couples TRBV18 to TRBJ1-1, with D uncertain. The V end was cut by 3 bases, the J end by 0 bases, with 11 bases between. The CDR3 runs to 15 residues. Per the germline V gene, CDR1 is KGHSH and CDR2 is LQKENI. The CDR3: CASSPRGEMNTEAFF. DNA for the CDR3: TGTGCCAGCTCACCCAGAGGAGAGATGAACACTGAAGCTTTCTTT.

This clone showed up just once. This rearrangement joins TRBV9 to TRBJ1-2; 9 positions agree with TRBD1. Trimming removed 4 bases from V and 4 bases from J; junction bases left unmatched: 11. This CDR3 region has 16 residues. The germline CDR1 and CDR2 sequences are SGDLS and YYNGEE. The CDR3 reads CASSPRVGTGIYGYTF. Here the CDR3 DNA reads TGTGCCAGCAGCCCGCGTGTCGGGACAGGGATCTATGGCTACACCTTC. The whole variable domain, remainder taken from reference TRBV9 and TRBJ1-2, is DSGVTQTPKHLITATGQRVTLRCSPRSGDLSVYWYQQSLDQGLQFLIQYYNGEERAKGNILERFSAQQFPDLHSELNLSSLELGDSALYFCASSPRVGTGIYGYTFGSGTRLTVV.

This chain connects TRBV6-5 to TRBJ1-1, with D uncertain. The CDR3 covers 15 residues. V lost 6 bases and J 3 bases, leaving 17 bases between the germline ends. Germline V CDR1 and CDR2: MNHEY, SVGAGI. The CDR3 spells CASRTKAGSDTEAFF. The DNA of the CDR3 is TGTGCCAGCAGAACCAAGGCGGGGAGTGACACTGAAGCTTTCTTT.

Turning to this clone: The same CDR3 is also encoded by other DNA sequences in this sample. V gene TRBV11-2 combines with J gene TRBJ1-5; 11 bases fit TRBD1. The CDR3 totals 15 residues. Germline CDR1 SGHAT, CDR2 FQNNGV. V lost 5 bases, J lost 4 bases, and 4 bases stayed unmatched. Written as DNA, the CDR3 is TGTGCCAGCAGCCTCGGGACAGGGGGAAATCAGCCCCAGCATTTT. It yields the protein CASSLGTGGNQPQHF.

The chain joins TRBV4-1 to TRBJ1-4, with TRBD1 matching 7 bases. From germline, CDR1 is MGHRA and CDR2 YSYEKL. Trimming cost V 3 bases and J 0 bases; bases outside gene matches: 16. The CDR3 spans 20 residues. The chain's CDR3 is CASSHGLRTGLPTTNEKLFF. CDR3 DNA sequence: TGCGCCAGCAGCCATGGCCTACGGACAGGCCTCCCAACAACTAATGAAAAACTGTTTTTT.

The chain combines TRBV5-4 with TRBJ1-1; 11 bases match TRBD1. CDR3 size: 15 residues. Unmatched junction bases numbered 2, after V lost 3 bases and J lost 1 base. The germline gives CDR1 SGHNT, CDR2 YYREEE (reference sequence). The DNA for the CDR3 is TGTGCCAGCAGCTCCGGACAGGGGGCGAACACTGAAGCTTTCTTT. Amino acids: CASSSGQGANTEAFF.

The V and J genes are TRBV18 and TRBJ2-3, with TRBD2 matching 15 bases. Germline V CDR1 and CDR2: KGHSH, LQKENI. The CDR3 contains 20 residues. Trimming at V came to 3 bases and at J to 2 bases, leaving 12 bases not matched to a gene. CDR3 amino acids: CASSPGLAGGPTGPTDTQYF. CDR3 coding DNA: TGTGCCAGCTCACCGGGACTAGCGGGGGGTCCCACCGGACCCACAGATACGCAGTATTTT.

V gene TRBV5-1 combines with J gene TRBJ2-5; the D is unclear. The length of the CDR3 is 15 residues. The germline V gene encodes CDR1 SGHRS and CDR2 YFSETQ. Trimming took 5 bases from V and 6 from J, leaving 20 bases between them. The CDR3 is CASRYTTGTEKTQYF. DNA of the CDR3: TGCGCCAGCAGATATACGACTGGCACCGAGAAGACCCAGTACTTC.

This chain connects TRBV11-2 to TRBJ2-2; 13 nucleotides match TRBD2. The V segment lost 5 bases and the J segment 5 bases; nucleotides outside the gene matches: 5. The germline CDR1 and CDR2 sequences are SGHAT and FQNNGV. CDR3 length: 16 residues. The CDR3 is CASSPGTSGVTGELFF. The CDR3 nucleotides read TGTGCCAGCAGCCCGGGGACTAGCGGGGTAACCGGGGAGCTGTTTTTT.

CDR3 nucleotides: TGTGCCAGCAGCATCACTAGCGGGAGGGCCAATGAGCAGTTCTTC. As protein: CASSITSGRANEQFF. The V call is TRBV2, the J call TRBJ2-1, with 13 bases identical to TRBD2. CDR3 length: 15 amino acids. V dropped 6 bases and J dropped 6; count of bases not matched to a gene: 5. CDR1 and CDR2 from the germline V gene are SNHLY and FYNNEI. Combining the CDR3 with reference TRBV2 and TRBJ2-1 gives the whole variable domain EPEVTQTPSHQVTQMGQEVILRCVPISNHLYFYWYRQILGQKVEFLVSFYNNEISEKSEIFDDQFSVERPDGSNFTLKIRSTKLEDSAMYFCASSITSGRANEQFFGPGTRLTVL.

The chain uses TRBV12-5 and TRBJ2-7; D gene unclear. Germline V CDR1 and CDR2: LGHNT, FRNRAP. The length of the CDR3 is 14 residues. V was pared by 6 bases and J by 1 base, with 13 bases between. The CDR3 is CASGVRCTSYEQYF. Written as DNA, the CDR3 is TGTGCTAGTGGGGTGAGGTGTACTTCCTACGAGCAGTACTTC.

The genes are TRBV5-1 and TRBJ2-7; tentative D call: TRBD2 (6 bases). The CDR3 is made up of 11 amino acids. V dropped 7 bases and J dropped 5 bases, with 10 bases sitting between them. Germline CDR1 reads SGHRS; CDR2 reads YFSETQ. The CDR3 here is CASQWGDEQYF. In DNA, the CDR3 is TGCGCCAGCCAATGGGGGGACGAGCAGTACTTC.

This clone was observed once. The chain links TRBV5-8 to TRBJ1-2; 9 bases are shared with TRBD1. This CDR3 is 15 amino acids long. Germline V lookup: CDR1 SGHTS, CDR2 YDEGEE. Trimming took 6 bases from V and 4 from J; bases not matched to a gene: 10. CDR3 DNA: TGTGCCAGCAACAGGGGGCCGGAATCCTTCTATGGCTACACCTTC. Amino acids: CASNRGPESFYGYTF.

The chain employs TRBV12-3 or TRBV12-4 and TRBJ1-2, with 8 bases that match TRBD1. J was trimmed by 7 bases and V by 5 bases; bases with no gene match: 3. This CDR3 comprises 12 residues. CDR3 amino acids: CASSRTGFGYTF. CDR3 bases: TGTGCCAGCAGTCGGACAGGGTTTGGCTACACCTTC.

This chain uses TRBV6-5 with TRBJ1-5, with D possibly matching TRBD1 (5 bases). V was clipped by 7 bases and J by 7 bases, with 17 bases between them. Germline assignment: CDR1 MNHEY and CDR2 SVGAGI. The CDR3 runs 14 residues. CDR3 loop: CASTLSQGSQPQHF. In DNA, the CDR3 is TGTGCCAGCACTCTAAGCCAGGGATCCCAGCCCCAGCATTTT.

The sample holds one count of this clone. V usage is TRBV6-1 and J usage is TRBJ1-2, with 7 bases identical to TRBD1. J lost 5 bases, V lost 3 bases, and 6 bases had no gene match. This CDR3 has 14 residues. Germline-derived CDR1 and CDR2 are MNHNS and SASEGT. The CDR3 here is CASSDDREYYGYTF. In DNA, the CDR3 is TGTGCCAGCAGTGACGACAGGGAATATTATGGCTACACCTTC.